The rows below give T cell receptor beta chains drawn from one sample of a study of cytomegalovirus exposure and HLA in healthy donors. The table came from immunoSEQ multiplex PCR; TCRdb's copy has only in-frame clones and leaves some out. Counted here are approximately 170,000 clones, around 78% occurring once; the ten biggest clones make up 0.65% to 0.95%. Material for sequencing was PBMCs. All receptors derive from a female donor in good health and CMV-seronegative. Each CDR3 is given with its conserved first and last residue.

V: TRBV5-6
length: 13
CDR3: CASSLGRPGEQYF

V: TRBV29-1
length: 14
CDR3: CSVWEGGNNQPQHF

V: TRBV5-4
length: 15
CDR3: CASSLGGGAPDTQYF

V: TRBV7-8
length: 11
CDR3: CASSSPYEQYF

V: TRBV10-1
length: 17
CDR3: CASSDPPDFLYGYEQFF

V: TRBV9
length: 23
CDR3: CASSGHRGPGWVAGKRSKETQYF

V: TRBV5-1
length: 13
CDR3: CASSFQGQDSQYF

V: TRBV23-1
length: 15
CDR3: CASSHAGTPLKGYTF

V: TRBV20-1
length: 10
CDR3: CSVAAYEQYF

V: TRBV7-9
length: 14
CDR3: CASSLAGLNNEQFF

V: TRBV28
length: 13
CDR3: CASSAALSYEQYF

V: TRBV5-6
length: 14
CDR3: CASSRGGENQPQHF

V: TRBV2
length: 17
CDR3: CASSALLGVSGANVLTF

V: TRBV27
length: 16
CDR3: CASSPAGGLANEKLFF

V: TRBV7-2
length: 19
CDR3: CASSTPGQGTTSGRYEQYF

V: TRBV18
length: 15
CDR3: CASSPRISGANVLTF

V: TRBV7-3
length: 15
CDR3: CASSSGTGNTGELFF

V: TRBV9
length: 15
CDR3: CASSVGAGGSHTQYF

V: TRBV7-9
length: 14
CDR3: CASSLVSGKETQYF

V: TRBV28
length: 15
CDR3: CASSPNAGVSETQYF

V: TRBV6-1
length: 13
CDR3: CASSERGGSGYTF

V: TRBV18
length: 15
CDR3: CASSLERQRFTEAFF

V: TRBV7-3
length: 13
CDR3: CASSFQENTEAFF

V: TRBV29-1
length: 16
CDR3: CSVEYFSRANTGELFF

V: TRBV28
length: 17
CDR3: CASSFPPGTSGSYEQYF

V: TRBV6-4
length: 15
CDR3: CASSLQAASTDTQYF

V: TRBV18
length: 13
CDR3: CASSYQGDYGYTF

V: TRBV19
length: 13
CDR3: CASSMAGAYGYTF

V: TRBV9
length: 14
CDR3: CASAAGRRSETQYF

V: TRBV7-2
length: 17
CDR3: CASSLDKHRPSTDTQYF

V: TRBV5-1
length: 17
CDR3: CASSFSLAGSSYNEQFF

V: TRBV6-5
length: 14
CDR3: CASSLSGGAEEQYF

V: TRBV29-1
length: 14
CDR3: CSVEVAGAQETQYF

V: TRBV5-1
length: 15
CDR3: CASSLGPGGNTEAFF

V: TRBV6-1
length: 15
CDR3: CASSEGALGKTEAFF

V: TRBV27
length: 13
CDR3: CASSLLSGGASTF

V: TRBV4-3
length: 17
CDR3: CARSQEIRESGAYGYTF

V: TRBV9
length: 15
CDR3: CASSVTLGSGGELFF

V: TRBV19
length: 12
CDR3: CASSVRGNIQYF

V: TRBV12-5
length: 16
CDR3: CASGLGTPQGTDTQYF

V: TRBV30
length: 13
CDR3: CAWSVPVRGGAFF

V: TRBV14
length: 15
CDR3: CASSLTWRSNNEQFF

V: TRBV7-2
length: 12
CDR3: CASSLVGQKEDF

V: TRBV6-4
length: 15
CDR3: CASSQNPGLGTEAFF

V: TRBV11-3
length: 17
CDR3: CASSRGGTSAGANGLTF

V: TRBV11-2
length: 16
CDR3: CASSLDLARGPETQYF

V: TRBV25-1
length: 18
CDR3: CASSEKRAPSGGTDTQYF

V: TRBV7-2
length: 15
CDR3: CASSARTGSGTEAFF